The 20 T cell receptor beta chains below come from one sample, sequenced in a study of Ad26.COV2.S vaccination and SARS-CoV-2 variants. Treatment reported: 19 received Ad26.COV2.S at low or high dose, single or two shots; roughly five received placebo; per-sample allocation not given. Samples came from day 63 after the first vaccine or placebo injection. TCRdb's copy holds only in-frame clones and misses some; the assay was immunoSEQ multiplex PCR. The sample lists roughly 500,000 clones, around 88% occurring once. Here the sequenced sample was peripheral blood, taken in a trial of Ad26.COV2.S vaccine versus placebo. The receptors here all came from a person between 18 and 60 years old who received the Ad26.COV2.S COVID-19 vaccine or a placebo.

This chain connects TRBV28 to TRBJ1-4; 7 bases are a match to TRBD1. Germline V lookup: CDR1 MDHEN, CDR2 SYDVKM. The CDR3 contains 14 residues. The V segment lost 5 bases and the J segment 8 bases; nucleotides outside the gene matches: 8. CDR3 DNA sequence: TGTGCCAGCAGTATTACAGGGGCCGAGGAAAAACTGTTTTTT. Encoded protein: CASSITGAEEKLFF.

The count of this clone is one. The chain combines TRBV28 with TRBJ1-5, with 8 bases fitting TRBD1. V trimming: 6 bases; J trimming: 3 bases; junction bases outside the gene matches: 13. In germline, CDR1 is MDHEN, CDR2 SYDVKM. This CDR3 is 17 amino acids long. The CDR3 DNA sequence: TGTGCCAGCAGCAGGTGGGCAGGGGGCGGCCCCAATCAGCCCCAGCATTTT. Amino acid sequence: CASSRWAGGGPNQPQHF.

The CDR3 DNA reads TGTGCCAGCAGCTTAGACAGGGGGAGTGTCAACGAGCAGTACTTC. Protein: CASSLDRGSVNEQYF. V gene TRBV7-2 combines with J gene TRBJ2-7; 8 positions match TRBD1. This CDR3 comprises 15 residues. V lost 1 base, J lost 5 bases, and 7 bases stayed unmatched. Germline V gene lookup returns CDR1 SGHTA and CDR2 FQGNSA. Drawing the rest from reference TRBV7-2 and TRBJ2-7, the complete variable domain is GAGVSQSPSNKVTEKGKDVELRCDPISGHTALYWYRQSLGQGLEFLIYFQGNSAPDKSGLPSDRFSAERTGGSVSTLTIQRTQQEDSAVYLCASSLDRGSVNEQYFGPGTRLTVT.

The J gene is TRBJ2-1, the V gene TRBV7-2; no firm D call. Germline lookup yields CDR1 SGHTA and CDR2 FQGNSA. The CDR3 extends over 15 amino acids. The V and J ends lost 5 bases and 3 bases respectively, with 14 bases between them. The CDR3 DNA follows: TGTGCCAGCAGCCCGGACCAAAGTAGCTACAATGAGCAGTTCTTC. This codes for CASSPDQSSYNEQFF.

The rearrangement joins TRBV19 to TRBJ2-7, with 9 bases aligning to TRBD1. Germline CDR1 is LNHDA and CDR2 is SQIVND (reference sequence). J lost 3 bases, V lost 5 bases, and 11 bases had no gene match. The CDR3 has 16 amino acids. The DNA of the CDR3 is TGTGCCAGTAGTGTACTAGGGACAGGGACAGGCTACGAGCAGTACTTC. Protein: CASSVLGTGTGYEQYF.

The chain joins TRBV27 to TRBJ1-5; D is perhaps TRBD1 (6 bases). The V gene's germline CDR1 is MNHEY and CDR2 SMNVEV (reference sequence). Between the trimmed V and J ends, which lost 9 bases and 6 bases, there was a span of 15 bases. The CDR3 extends over 13 amino acids. CDR3 amino acids: CASGEGVGQPQHF. CDR3 sequence (DNA): TGTGCCAGTGGGGAGGGGGTGGGTCAGCCCCAGCATTTT.

CDR3 nucleotides: TGTGCCACCAGCAGAGCTGCAGGGGGGAGATTAGAGACCCAGTACTTC. Protein sequence: CATSRAAGGRLETQYF. The chain uses TRBV15 and TRBJ2-5; tentatively, D is TRBD1 (7 bases). The CDR3 covers 16 residues. Germline CDR1 and CDR2: LNHNV and YYDKDF (reference sequence). V was pared by 1 base and J by 4 bases, with 16 bases between.

The V call is TRBV5-6, the J call TRBJ2-2, with TRBD2 as a possible D gene (5 bases). Germline V gene sequence: CDR1 SGHDT, CDR2 YYEEEE. Trimming stripped 0 bases from V and 4 bases from J, with 22 bases between. The CDR3 length is 19 residues. For the CDR3, the DNA is TGTGCCAGCAGCTTGGGCGGCCAGTTGGGCGGGTACCGCACCGGGGAGCTGTTTTTT. This encodes CASSLGGQLGGYRTGELFF.

The V and J genes are TRBV7-2 and TRBJ1-2; D gene ambiguous. V gave up 3 bases and J gave up 4 bases, with 15 bases separating them. Per the germline V gene, CDR1 is SGHTA and CDR2 is FQGNSA. This CDR3 spans 15 amino acids. Here the CDR3 reads CASSFPGVTVYGYTF. The CDR3 coding sequence is TGTGCCAGCAGCTTCCCCGGTGTGACTGTCTATGGCTACACCTTC.

This clone occurred once. The rearrangement links TRBV15 to TRBJ2-7; TRBD2 aligns across 7 bases. CDR1 and CDR2 from the germline V gene are LNHNV and YYDKDF (reference sequence). CDR3 length: 13 residues. V dropped 4 bases and J dropped 4; count of bases not matched to a gene: 4. The CDR3 sequence: CATSTAGVYEQYF. CDR3 coding DNA: TGTGCCACCAGCACGGCGGGAGTTTACGAGCAGTACTTC.

V is TRBV19 and J is TRBJ1-3; D not certain. Trimming removed 5 bases from V and 4 bases from J, with 12 bases in between. Germline V gene data show CDR1 as LNHDA and CDR2 as SQIVND (reference sequence). CDR3 length: 14 amino acids. The CDR3 region is CASSPSPGGNTIYF. The CDR3 bases are TGTGCCAGTAGTCCCTCCCCGGGAGGAAACACCATATATTTT.

This chain connects TRBV3-1 (or the pseudogene TRBV3-2) to TRBJ1-2; D not resolved. Germline CDR1 is LGHDT and CDR2 is YNNKEL (reference sequence). V lost 6 bases to trimming and J lost 8 bases, with 10 bases between them. The length of the CDR3 is 11 residues. Written as DNA, the CDR3 is TGTGCCAGCAGTCTCCACCGGGGCTACACCTTC. It translates to CASSLHRGYTF.

CDR3 DNA: TGTGCCACCAACGGGAGAAACTATGGCTACACCTTC. Its translation is CATNGRNYGYTF. The rearrangement links TRBV7-9 to TRBJ1-2; D is undetermined. The CDR3 spans 12 residues. Trimming left V 10 bases short and J 2 bases short, with 11 bases between. Germline V gene lookup returns CDR1 SEHNR and CDR2 FQNEAQ (reference sequence).

V gene TRBV7-2 combines with J gene TRBJ2-7, with 8 bases aligning to TRBD1. Germline CDR1 SGHTA, CDR2 FQGNSA. Unmatched junction bases numbered 9, after V lost 5 bases and J lost 3 bases. CDR3 length: 15 amino acids. CDR3: CASSQAGTGYYEQYF. Here the CDR3 DNA reads TGTGCCAGCAGCCAAGCCGGGACAGGTTACTACGAGCAGTACTTC. The variable domain in full, with the rest retrieved from reference TRBV7-2 and TRBJ2-7, is GAGVSQSPSNKVTEKGKDVELRCDPISGHTALYWYRQSLGQGLEFLIYFQGNSAPDKSGLPSDRFSAERTGGSVSTLTIQRTQQEDSAVYLCASSQAGTGYYEQYFGPGTRLTVT.

V and J are TRBV4-1 and TRBJ2-6, with TRBD1 as a possible D gene (6 bases). Germline lookup yields CDR1 MGHRA and CDR2 YSYEKL. The V end lost 4 bases, the J end lost 4 bases, and 11 bases lay between the germline ends. CDR3 length: 15 residues. CDR3 amino acids: CASSPGALGANVLTF. The CDR3 DNA is TGCGCCAGCAGCCCAGGGGCGCTCGGGGCCAACGTCCTGACTTTC.

V usage is TRBV5-4 and J usage is TRBJ2-7; perhaps TRBD1 as D (6 bases). There are 15 residues in the CDR3. V gave up 4 bases and J gave up 7 bases, with 21 bases separating them. Germline V gene sequence: CDR1 SGHNT, CDR2 YYREEE (reference sequence). The CDR3 DNA sequence: TGTGCCAGCAGCGTTATCAGGGGAGCCGGCGGTGAGCAGTACTTC. The encoded protein is CASSVIRGAGGEQYF.

The chain has TRBV30 and TRBJ1-1, with D possibly matching TRBD1 (5 bases). V shed 8 bases and J shed 4 bases, with 14 bases lying between them. The CDR3 is 12 amino acids. From germline, CDR1 is GTSNPN and CDR2 SVGIG (reference sequence). The CDR3 here is CASARDGTEAFF. The CDR3 DNA follows: TGTGCCAGCGCCAGGGACGGCACTGAAGCTTTCTTT.

V usage is TRBV19 and J usage is TRBJ2-3, with TRBD1 matching over 9 bases. Per the germline V gene, CDR1 is LNHDA and CDR2 is SQIVND (reference sequence). V gave up 8 bases and J gave up 4 bases; unmatched junction bases: 7. The CDR3 is 14 residues long. CDR3 region: CASGTGTRADTQYF. As DNA, the CDR3 is TGTGCCAGTGGGACAGGGACAAGGGCAGATACGCAGTATTTT.

The chain recombines TRBV6-6 with TRBJ2-5; D unclear. Germline V gene lookup returns CDR1 MNHNY and CDR2 SVGAGI (reference sequence). The germline V and J ends were trimmed by 6 bases and 2 bases, with 7 bases remaining between them. The CDR3 spans 12 residues. CDR3 nucleotide sequence: TGTGCCAGCAGCTCCCTGCAAGAGACCCAGTACTTC. Translated, it gives CASSSLQETQYF.

Comment on this clone: In the same sample, other DNA sequences code for this CDR3. The rearrangement joins TRBV19 to TRBJ1-1; the D gene is possibly TRBD1 (6 bases). This CDR3 has 13 residues. V was clipped by 3 bases and J by 1 base, with 6 bases between them. Germline values: CDR1 LNHDA, CDR2 SQIVND (reference sequence). CDR3 sequence: CASSIRGNTEAFF. DNA of the CDR3: TGTGCCAGTAGTATCAGGGGGAACACTGAAGCTTTCTTT.